The clone carrying this T cell receptor beta chain was counted only a few times. Its matching antigen is unknown. Whole-study findings and limits: Tumor Treg TCRs overlapped most with tumor naive CD4+ cells. The larger-cohort validation was restricted to a single TCR beta V-J rearrangement rather than whole repertoires.

Constant-region reverse primers amplified full-length variable regions, followed by semi-nested Nested Universal Primer A PCR. MiXCR, run by TCRdb on the 5' RACE reads, gives a single entry per CDR3 protein. The sample shows under 9,500 distinct CDR3 sequences, under 40% of them seen only once. Cells sorted as Tregs were CD4+, CD25+ and CD127-/low. V gave up 8 bases and J gave up 0 bases; unmatched junction bases: 0. CDR1 MGHDK and CDR2 SYGVNS come from the germline V gene. The CDR3 is 13 amino acids. This TCR was recovered from a female donor with breast cancer. The sequenced sample consisted of Tregs sorted from blood. The chain uses TRBV25-1 and TRBJ2-3; 9 nucleotides agree with TRBD1. The CDR3 DNA is TGTGCCAGCGGGACAGGGAGCACAGATACGCAGTATTTT. It yields the protein CASGTGSTDTQYF.